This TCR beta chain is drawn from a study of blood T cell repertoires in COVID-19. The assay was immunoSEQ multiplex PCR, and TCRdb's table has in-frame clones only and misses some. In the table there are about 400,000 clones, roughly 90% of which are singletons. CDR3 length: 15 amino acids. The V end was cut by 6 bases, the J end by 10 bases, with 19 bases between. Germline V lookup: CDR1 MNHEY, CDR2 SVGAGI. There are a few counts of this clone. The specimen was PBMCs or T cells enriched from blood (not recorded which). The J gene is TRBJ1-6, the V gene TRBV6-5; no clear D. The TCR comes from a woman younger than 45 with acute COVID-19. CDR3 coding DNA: TGTGCCAGCAGCTCACCTCGGGGTGCAGGATCACCCCTCCACTTT. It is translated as CASSSPRGAGSPLHF.